The 2 T cell receptor beta chains below were found in one sample sequenced in a study of blood T cell repertoires in COVID-19. Profiling relied on immunoSEQ multiplex PCR, and the TCRdb table lists in-frame clones only, not all of them. The sample lists 210,000 or so clones, roughly 80% seen once, with approximately 5% in the top ten. The material sequenced was peripheral blood. These TCRs come from a human donor in a cohort sampled during active COVID-19.

V gene TRBV5-1 combines with J gene TRBJ2-7, with 9 bases fitting TRBD1. The CDR3 is 15 residues long. Per germline, CDR1 SGHRS and CDR2 YFSETQ. With V trimmed by 0 bases and J by 3 bases, 4 bases remained unmatched. The CDR3 loop reads CASSLAGQGIYEQYF. The CDR3 DNA follows: TGCGCCAGCAGCTTGGCGGGACAGGGAATCTACGAGCAGTACTTC.

As regards this clone: Different DNA sequences within this sample yield the same CDR3. J is TRBJ2-7 and V is TRBV18; TRBD1 is a possible D gene (6 bases). Trimming removed 2 bases from V and 0 bases from J, with 11 bases in between. CDR3 length equals 15 residues. CDR1 is KGHSH and CDR2 is LQKENI in the germline V gene. The CDR3 nucleotides are TGTGCCAGCTCACCAGAGACAGGAAGCTCCTACGAGCAGTACTTC. Its translation is CASSPETGSSYEQYF.